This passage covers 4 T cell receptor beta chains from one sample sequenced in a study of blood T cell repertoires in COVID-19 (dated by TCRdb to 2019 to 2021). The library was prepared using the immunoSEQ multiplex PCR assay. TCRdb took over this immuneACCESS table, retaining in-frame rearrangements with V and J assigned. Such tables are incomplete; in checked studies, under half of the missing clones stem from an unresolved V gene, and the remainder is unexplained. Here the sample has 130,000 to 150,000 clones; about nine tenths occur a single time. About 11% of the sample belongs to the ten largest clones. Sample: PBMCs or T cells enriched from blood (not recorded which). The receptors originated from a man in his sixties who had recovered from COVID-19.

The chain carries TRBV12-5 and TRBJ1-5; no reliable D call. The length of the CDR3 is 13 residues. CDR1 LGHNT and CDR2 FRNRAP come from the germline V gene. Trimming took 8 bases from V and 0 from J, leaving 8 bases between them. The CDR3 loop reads CASSRGSNQPQHF. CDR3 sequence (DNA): TGTGCTAGTTCGAGAGGTAGCAATCAGCCCCAGCATTTT.

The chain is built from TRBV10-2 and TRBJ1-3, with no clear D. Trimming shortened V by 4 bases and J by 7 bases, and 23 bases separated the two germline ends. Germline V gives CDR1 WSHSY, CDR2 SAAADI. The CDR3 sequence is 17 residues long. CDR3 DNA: TGCGCCAGCAGTGGCCTATCGGCAGGAAGTCATCGCAACACCATATATTTT. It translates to CASSGLSAGSHRNTIYF.

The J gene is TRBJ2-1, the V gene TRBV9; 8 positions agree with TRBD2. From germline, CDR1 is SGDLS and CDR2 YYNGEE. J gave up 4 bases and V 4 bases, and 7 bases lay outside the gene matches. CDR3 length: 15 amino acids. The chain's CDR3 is CASSPRVAGYNEQFF. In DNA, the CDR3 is TGTGCCAGCAGCCCTCGGGTAGCGGGGTACAATGAGCAGTTCTTC.

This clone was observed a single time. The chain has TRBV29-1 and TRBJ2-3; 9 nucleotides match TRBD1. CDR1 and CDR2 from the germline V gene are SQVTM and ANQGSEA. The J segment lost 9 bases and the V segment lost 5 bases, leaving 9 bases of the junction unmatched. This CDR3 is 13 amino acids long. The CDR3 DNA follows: TGCAGCGTTCTGGGACAGGGCGTAGGGACGCAGTATTTT. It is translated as CSVLGQGVGTQYF.